This T cell receptor (beta chain) was identified during a study of T cells in Graves' hyperthyroidism and ophthalmopathy. Across 18 months, stable Graves' hyperthyroidism was marked by no progression to ophthalmopathy. With a duration under 2 months, the hyperthyroidism was newly diagnosed in patients aged 18 to 65. Exclusion criteria comprised uncontrolled infection, other autoimmune disease, pregnancy or lactation. Regarding the study as a whole: The blood repertoire included most of the expanded thyroid clonotypes above 0.001.

Amplification of TCR beta CDR3 regions used RNA as the template. First-round RT-PCR targeting the TCR CDR3 was performed with the HTBI primer set. A single record per CDR3 protein comes from TCRdb applying MiXCR to the multiplex PCR reads. The profile shows around 110,000 distinct CDR3 sequences, approximately 16% of them singletons. The CDR3 covers 16 residues. V lost 4 bases to trimming and J lost 4 bases, with 17 bases between them. Germline V gene lookup returns CDR1 LGHDT and CDR2 YNNKEL (reference sequence). This clonotype was counted at least ten times. Its antigen is unidentified. The origin of this receptor is a woman aged 45-65 years with Graves' hyperthyroidism. The specimen was blood. The V gene is TRBV3-1, the J gene TRBJ1-3; D may be TRBD1 (6 bases). The CDR3 is CASSPSTGSSGNTIYF. The CDR3 coding sequence is TGTGCCAGCAGCCCCTCTACAGGGTCTTCCGGAAACACCATATATTTT.